This TCR beta chain comes out of a study of cytomegalovirus exposure and HLA in healthy donors. Whole-study context: There were 88 million or so unique TCRs (from HLA-typed donors) in an early data release.

Use of 60 Vbeta and 13 Jbeta primers characterized the PCR. Sequenced by immunoSEQ multiplex PCR; TCRdb stores in-frame clones only, minus some. The sample yields just over 95,000 clones, about 77% seen once. Study observations and caveats: TRBV6-2, TRBV6-3 and other indistinguishable V segments were excluded. A later analysis appeared to link common viral pathogens to several of the most significant clusters. A later analysis, which compared TCR beta chains of equal frequency, found the HLA-associated ones more clonally expanded.

This CDR3 has 14 residues. Germline V gene lookup returns CDR1 SGDLS and CDR2 YYNGEE. The V and J ends lost 0 bases and 6 bases respectively, with 12 bases between them. A few counts support this clone. Its specificity is unknown. This chain uses TRBV9 with TRBJ1-2; tentative D call: TRBD1 (5 bases). This TCR came from a middle-aged woman in good health and CMV-seronegative. The specimen was PBMCs. The CDR3 loop is CASSVGGGADGYTF. The DNA for the CDR3 is TGTGCCAGCAGCGTAGGAGGAGGGGCCGATGGCTACACCTTC.